These 26 T cell receptor beta chains share one sample of origin, sequenced in a study of identical twins. MiXCR, run by TCRdb on the 5' RACE reads, gives a single entry per CDR3 protein. Here the sample spans around 530,000 distinct CDR3 sequences, 15% being singletons. The sample was also linked to a second study, of yellow fever vaccine responses in identical twins.

Specimen: CD4+ T cells sorted from blood. The receptors were sampled from a woman in her late teens or twenties in good health.

This clonotype was detected a few times. The chain combines TRBV5-1 with TRBJ2-1; 10 positions match TRBD2. The CDR3 runs to 16 residues. Germline CDR1 and CDR2: SGHRS and YFSETQ. Trimming cost V 0 bases and J 4 bases; bases outside gene matches: 4. The CDR3 DNA reads TGCGCCAGCAGCTTGGCCGCTAGCGGGAGTTACAATGAGCAGTTCTTC. Its protein is CASSLAASGSYNEQFF.

The chain joins TRBV24-1 to TRBJ2-7; 11 bases fit TRBD1. The germline CDR1 and CDR2 sequences are KGHDR and SFDVKD. CDR3 length equals 15 residues. With 10 bases clipped from V and 0 bases from J, the junction kept 7 bases outside the gene matches. CDR3 sequence: CATSDGTGGSYEQYF. CDR3 DNA: TGTGCCACGTCGGACGGGACAGGGGGCTCCTACGAGCAGTACTTC.

The chain links TRBV11-2 to TRBJ2-7; 11 bases are a match to TRBD1. This CDR3 is 17 amino acids long. V trimming: 2 bases; J trimming: 2 bases; junction bases outside the gene matches: 8. The germline V gene encodes CDR1 SGHAT and CDR2 FQNNGV. DNA for the CDR3: TGTGCCAGCAGCTTATGGGGCGGGGGACAGGGGGCCTACGAGCAGTACGTC. It encodes CASSLWGGGQGAYEQYV.

The genes are TRBV21-1 and TRBJ2-1; TRBD1, as called in the table, went unchecked against the DNA. TRBV21-1 is reported as a pseudogene. This CDR3 spans 16 amino acids. CDR3 DNA sequence: TGTGCCAGCAGCAAAGGGTCTCTCCGGGGGTACAATGAGCAGTTCTTC. Translated, it gives CASSKGSLRGYNEQFF.

This clonotype has only one observation. CDR3 in amino acids: CASSSPDRNYNEQFF. The CDR3 DNA reads as TGTGCCAGCAGCTCGCCCGACAGGAACTACAATGAGCAGTTCTTC. V gene TRBV5-4 combines with J gene TRBJ2-1, with a weak D call TRBD1 (6 bases). Trimming shortened V by 3 bases and J by 3 bases, and 13 bases separated the two germline ends. The CDR3 loop spans 15 amino acids. Germline V gene sequence: CDR1 SGHNT, CDR2 YYREEE (reference sequence).

The gene calls are TRBV27 and TRBJ2-1; 7 bases are shared with TRBD2. Germline lookup yields CDR1 MNHEY and CDR2 SMNVEV (reference sequence). The CDR3 sequence is 16 residues long. Trimming took 6 bases from V and 9 from J; bases not matched to a gene: 17. CDR3 in DNA: TGTGCCAGCAGCCCTTCCCGGACACCCTCGGGAGGTGAGCAGTTCTTC. Amino acid sequence: CASSPSRTPSGGEQFF.

The CDR3 spells CASSFLGLNTDTQYF. In DNA form, the CDR3 reads TGTGCCAGCAGTTTTTTGGGACTAAACACAGATACGCAGTATTTT. J is TRBJ2-3 and V is TRBV12-3 or TRBV12-4, with 7 bases lining up with TRBD2. This CDR3 contains 15 residues. J gave up 2 bases and V 3 bases, and 5 bases lay outside the gene matches.

This sequence joins TRBV11-2 and TRBJ2-1, with D perhaps TRBD2 (6 bases). Trimming removed 2 bases at V and 5 bases at J, with 13 bases between. The CDR3 is 15 amino acids. The germline V gene encodes CDR1 SGHAT and CDR2 FQNNGV. The DNA for the CDR3 is TGTGCCAGCAGCTTACAGGGAGGTAGGGACAATGAGCAGTTCTTC. Translated, it gives CASSLQGGRDNEQFF.

This clonotype showed up just a few times. The gene calls are TRBV12-3 or TRBV12-4 and TRBJ1-2; D gene uncertain. Between the trimmed V and J ends, which lost 2 bases and 10 bases, there was a span of 5 bases. The CDR3 contains 10 residues. CDR3 protein: CASSLNAYTF. The CDR3, as DNA: TGTGCCAGCAGTTTAAACGCCTACACCTTC.

This clonotype was recorded at least ten times. The chain couples TRBV5-1 to TRBJ1-4; 7 bases line up with TRBD1. This CDR3 spans 15 amino acids. Losses at the gene ends were 6 bases for V and 3 bases for J; bases not matched to a gene: 8. Germline-derived CDR1 and CDR2 are SGHRS and YFSETQ. The CDR3 loop reads CASTITGEANEKLFF. CDR3 nucleotides: TGCGCCAGCACCATAACAGGGGAAGCTAATGAAAAACTGTTTTTT.

This clonotype was seen a few times. The V gene is TRBV5-1, the J gene TRBJ2-7, with 11 bases aligning to TRBD2. V lost 7 bases to trimming and J lost 4 bases; unmatched junction nucleotides: 16. CDR3 size: 17 residues. Germline CDR1 is SGHRS and CDR2 is YFSETQ. The CDR3 region is CASSKLGLAGGPYEQYF. The CDR3 DNA follows: TGCGCCAGCTCAAAATTAGGTCTAGCGGGAGGTCCATACGAGCAGTACTTC. The whole variable domain, remainder taken from reference TRBV5-1 and TRBJ2-7, is KAGVTQTPRYLIKTRGQQVTLSCSPISGHRSVSWYQQTPGQGLQFLFEYFSETQRNKGNFPGRFSGRQFSNSRSEMNVSTLELGDSALYLCASSKLGLAGGPYEQYFGPGTRLTVT.

V and J are TRBV27 and TRBJ2-3; D call uncertain. CDR1 and CDR2 from the germline V gene are MNHEY and SMNVEV (reference sequence). This CDR3 comprises 13 residues. V lost 0 bases to trimming and J lost 5 bases, with 6 bases between them. In DNA, the CDR3 is TGTGCCAGCAGTTTATCGTTCAGAGATACGCAGTATTTT. This encodes CASSLSFRDTQYF.

V and J are TRBV10-3 and TRBJ2-1; possibly TRBD2 for D (5 bases). V was clipped by 6 bases and J by 2 bases, with 11 bases between them. The CDR3 consists of 14 residues. CDR1 is ENHRY and CDR2 is SYGVKD in the germline V gene. CDR3 in amino acids: CAIRMSGTYNEQFF. The CDR3, as DNA: TGTGCCATCAGAATGTCGGGAACCTACAATGAGCAGTTCTTC.

V usage is TRBV10-3 and J usage is TRBJ2-3; 8 bases fit TRBD2. The CDR3 has 13 amino acids. The junction had 6 bases not matched to a gene; V was cut back by 10 bases and J by 3 bases. Germline V lookup: CDR1 ENHRY, CDR2 SYGVKD. CDR3 coding DNA: TGTGCCAACAAGCGGGAGACAACAGATACGCAGTATTTT. Translating gives CANKRETTDTQYF.

The V gene is TRBV10-3, the J gene TRBJ2-1, with 7 nucleotides matching TRBD1. From germline, CDR1 is ENHRY and CDR2 SYGVKD. Unmatched junction bases numbered 7, after V lost 4 bases and J lost 7 bases. The CDR3 consists of 14 residues. CDR3 bases: TGTGCCATCAGTGTCAGGCAGGGGGTGAATGAGCAGTTCTTC. Protein product: CAISVRQGVNEQFF.

This clonotype occurred many times. This sequence joins TRBV4-1 and TRBJ2-7; 12 bases map to TRBD2. The CDR3 is made up of 15 amino acids. CDR1 MGHRA and CDR2 YSYEKL come from the germline V gene. The ends lost 2 bases at V and 4 bases at J; junction bases unmatched: 3. CDR3 sequence reads: CASSQLAGGIYEQYV. Written as DNA, the CDR3 is TGCGCCAGCAGCCAACTAGCGGGGGGGATATACGAGCAGTACGTC.

V and J are TRBV5-6 and TRBJ2-6; no reliable D call. The germline V gene encodes CDR1 SGHDT and CDR2 YYEEEE. The CDR3 length is 16 residues. V shed 4 bases and J shed 0 bases, with 11 bases lying between them. The CDR3: CASSVQENSGANVLTF. CDR3 DNA: TGTGCCAGCAGCGTCCAGGAGAACTCTGGGGCCAACGTCCTGACTTTC.

V usage is TRBV5-1 and J usage is TRBJ2-1; D possibly corresponds to TRBD1 (6 bases). Germline V CDR1 and CDR2: SGHRS, YFSETQ. The CDR3 is 16 amino acids. V was cut by 0 bases and J by 0 bases, with 10 bases left in between. The CDR3 protein is CASSLGQEISYNEQFF. CDR3 bases: TGCGCCAGCAGCTTGGGACAGGAAATCTCCTACAATGAGCAGTTCTTC.

The V and J genes are TRBV2 and TRBJ2-2; D gene uncertain. Germline CDR1 and CDR2: SNHLY and FYNNEI. There are 15 residues in the CDR3. V was trimmed by 7 bases and J by 1 base, leaving 13 bases between them. The CDR3 loop reads CASTLPILNTGELFF. In DNA form, the CDR3 reads TGTGCCAGCACCCTACCTATACTGAACACCGGGGAGCTGTTTTTT.

This clonotype was seen a few times. One end of the junction varies from germline; a read error may be responsible. The rearrangement uses TRBV20-1 and TRBJ2-5, with D perhaps matching TRBD2 (5 bases). CDR1 and CDR2 from the germline V gene are DFQATT and SNEGSKA (reference sequence). This CDR3 has 15 residues. The CDR3 here is CSARAAAAPQETQYF. In DNA form, the CDR3 reads TGCAGTGCCAGAGCGGCGGCGGCTCCACAAGAGACCCAGTACTTC.

This chain's CDR3 is CSVRQGANTEAFF. DNA for the CDR3: TGCAGCGTTAGGCAGGGGGCGAATACTGAAGCTTTCTTT. V usage is TRBV29-1 and J usage is TRBJ1-1; 8 bases map to TRBD1. The trim removed 5 bases at V and 5 bases at J, leaving 7 bases unmatched. Germline CDR1 and CDR2: SQVTM and ANQGSEA. The CDR3 length is 13 residues.

The rearrangement links TRBV6-1 to TRBJ2-7; no clear D gene. The CDR3 runs 13 residues. The V and J ends lost 4 bases and 0 bases respectively, with 7 bases between them. Looked up from germline, CDR1 is MNHNS and CDR2 is SASEGT. CDR3 nucleotide sequence: TGTGCCAGCAGTGCCTTCGGCTCCTACGAGCAGTACTTC. This translates into CASSAFGSYEQYF.

This clonotype was observed a handful of times. The genes are TRBV2 and TRBJ1-4, with a possible D match to TRBD1 (5 bases). CDR3 size: 16 residues. Trimming stripped 7 bases from V and 8 bases from J, with 23 bases between. Germline V gives CDR1 SNHLY, CDR2 FYNNEI. CDR3 sequence: CASTQGVNTKHEKLFF. The CDR3 DNA reads as TGTGCCAGCACTCAAGGGGTTAACACCAAGCACGAAAAACTGTTTTTT.

V is TRBV3-1 and J is TRBJ2-3; 11 bases line up with TRBD2. Germline V CDR1 and CDR2: LGHDT, YNNKEL (reference sequence). CDR3 length: 18 amino acids. With V trimmed by 2 bases and J by 3 bases, 10 bases remained unmatched. CDR3 sequence (DNA): TGTGCCAGCAGCCAACCTCCACTAGCGGGAGTTGGTACAGATACGCAGTATTTT. The encoded protein is CASSQPPLAGVGTDTQYF.

This clonotype was observed a handful of times. The chain recombines TRBV10-3 with TRBJ2-1; D is ambiguous. Trimming took 0 bases from V and 3 from J, leaving 3 bases between them. Germline CDR1 and CDR2: ENHRY and SYGVKD. The CDR3 is 13 amino acids. CDR3 protein: CAISESVYNEQFF. The CDR3 DNA sequence: TGTGCCATCAGTGAGTCCGTCTACAATGAGCAGTTCTTC.

This chain links TRBV10-3 with TRBJ2-2, with 8 bases identical to TRBD2. This CDR3 region has 16 residues. The junction had 6 bases not matched to a gene; V was cut back by 4 bases and J by 2 bases. Per germline, CDR1 ENHRY and CDR2 SYGVKD. In nucleotides, the CDR3 is TGTGCCATCAGTGCAACTAGCGGTTTAAACACCGGGGAGCTGTTTTTT. It encodes CAISATSGLNTGELFF.